A single sample is the source of the 28 T cell receptor beta chains below, sequenced in a study of tumor-infiltrating lymphocytes in primary liver carcinoma (dated by TCRdb to 2017 to 2019). The sequencer listed for this sample is Illumina HiSeq 2500. TCRbeta-specific cDNA was reverse-transcribed from 500 ng total RNA using a constant-region primer and ProtoScript II reverse transcriptase. Three nested multiplex PCR rounds, following a slightly modified ARM-PCR procedure, were used to build the TCRbeta libraries. Each of the first two PCR rounds ran for about 9 cycles and used multiplex TRBV1-TRBV30 forward primers together with a Cbeta reverse primer. TCRdb took the public reads, trimmed them with fastp at Q25, ran MiXCR for clone calling and kept in-frame beta chains. Rows are combined by CDR3 protein, so each entry shows the most common genes and DNA. The sample has 150,000 to 200,000 distinct CDR3 sequences on record, around 85% of them singletons. The biggest ten clones account for 15% to 20% of the sample.

Total RNA and DNA were co-extracted from about 19-30 mg of bulk tissue with the AllPrep DNA/RNA mini kit, without cell sorting. Specimen: tumor tissue from primary liver carcinoma. These receptors all stem from a man aged 40-50 years with primary liver carcinoma and hepatitis B virus infection.

Regarding this clonotype: This clone may be a read error of a much larger clone one base away. The chain links TRBV7-9 to TRBJ1-1, with 7 positions matching TRBD1. This CDR3 has 16 residues. Germline lookup yields CDR1 SEHNR and CDR2 FQNEAQ (reference sequence). The V and J ends lost 5 bases and 4 bases, in that order; junction bases with no gene match: 13. CDR3 region: CASSQPGLPGGTEAFF. In DNA form, the CDR3 reads TGTGCCAGCAGCCAGCCGGGACTTCCAGGGGGCACTGAAGCTTTCTTT.

About this clonotype: Germline and junction disagree at one end, which may indicate a read error. The rearrangement uses TRBV4-3 and TRBJ2-7, with no clear D. The germline gives CDR1 LGHNA, CDR2 YSLEER. This CDR3 comprises 16 residues. CDR3 in amino acids: CAISQERRNRFYEQYF. DNA for the CDR3: TGCGCCATCAGCCAAGAGAGACGGAATCGCTTCTACGAGCAGTACTTC.

As concerns this clonotype: One junction end disagrees with the germline gene, perhaps due to a read error. V and J are TRBV6-1 and TRBJ2-5; the D gene is possibly TRBD2 (5 bases). The CDR3 is made up of 15 amino acids. CDR1 MNHNS and CDR2 SASEGT come from the germline V gene. Written as DNA, the CDR3 is TGTGCCAGTACCCCCTCTTGGGAGAGTCAAGAAACCCAGTACTTC. Amino acids: CASTPSWESQETQYF.

The chain joins TRBV7-3 to TRBJ2-1; D might be TRBD2 (6 bases). Germline V CDR1 and CDR2: SGHTA, FQGTGA. The ends were cut back, 1 base at V and 2 bases at J, with 24 bases in the middle. This CDR3 has 20 residues. The CDR3 region is CASSLRAQALVQRAYNEQFF. CDR3 DNA sequence: TGTGCCAGCAGCTTAAGGGCCCAGGCCCTTGTACAGCGGGCCTACAATGAGCAGTTCTTC.

The chain recombines TRBV14 with TRBJ2-3; D not certain. V was shortened by 4 bases and J by 12 bases, with 17 bases between the two germline ends. The germline CDR1 and CDR2 sequences are SGHDN and FVKESK. This CDR3 region has 13 residues. The chain's CDR3 is CASSLSRSDIQYF. In nucleotides, the CDR3 is TGTGCCAGCAGCCTAAGCAGGTCAGATATCCAGTATTTT.

Details on this clonotype: At one end the junction does not follow the germline gene, possibly because of a read error. The V call is TRBV11-2, the J call TRBJ2-5, with 7 nucleotides matching TRBD2. The CDR3 extends over 16 amino acids. Per germline, CDR1 SGHAT and CDR2 FQNNGV. The CDR3 is CASSLGLAGNQEIQYF. The CDR3 DNA sequence: TGTGCCAGCAGCTTAGGACTAGCTGGGAACCAAGAGATCCAGTACTTC.

Comment on this clonotype: One junction end disagrees with the germline gene, perhaps due to a read error. The chain joins TRBV29-1 to TRBJ2-7; TRBD1 matches 7 bases. The CDR3 extends over 13 amino acids. Germline lookup yields CDR1 SQVTM and CDR2 ANQGSEA. As DNA, the CDR3 is TGCATCGTTGCCCCGACAGGGCTTCACGAACAGTACTTC. Amino acids: CIVAPTGLHEQYF.

About this clonotype itself: A read error may account for a junction end that differs from germline. The chain employs TRBV29-1 and TRBJ2-7, with a possible D match to TRBD2 (5 bases). Germline lookup yields CDR1 SQVTM and CDR2 ANQGSEA. This CDR3 is 14 amino acids long. The CDR3 nucleotides read TGCAGTGTACCAGTTACAGTGGGCGAGGGCGAGCAATACTTC. It yields the protein CSVPVTVGEGEQYF.

This chain joins TRBV29-1 and TRBJ2-1; D is possibly TRBD2 (6 bases). CDR3 size: 14 residues. Per germline, CDR1 SQVTM and CDR2 ANQGSEA. The CDR3 nucleotides are TGCAATCACCGTATTAGCGGAGACTACAATGAGCAGTTCTTC. This sequence encodes CNHRISGDYNEQFF.

With regard to this clonotype: This likely comes from a read error, as the CDR3 has no conserved phenylalanine or tryptophan at its end. The rearrangement joins TRBV10-3 to TRBJ2-2; possibly TRBD1 or TRBD2 for D (5 bases each). The germline V gene encodes CDR1 ENHRY and CDR2 SYGVKD. The CDR3 is made up of 16 amino acids. V lost 9 bases, J lost 4 bases, and 21 bases lay in between. Written as DNA, the CDR3 is TGTGCCATTAGTCCGGGACGTAACTTAGGCACCGGGGAGCTGTTTTCT. This gives the protein CAISPGRNLGTGELFS.

As regards this clonotype: The CDR3 end shows no conserved phenylalanine or tryptophan, and so a read error is likely. V and J are TRBV11-3 and TRBJ2-2, with D perhaps matching TRBD1 or TRBD2 (5 bases each). Trimming left V 6 bases short and J 10 bases short, with 21 bases between. From germline, CDR1 is SGHNT and CDR2 YENEEA. The CDR3 has 15 residues. This chain's CDR3 is CASRLSPRDDAELFY. CDR3 nucleotide sequence: TGTGCCAGCAGGTTGTCCCCCAGGGACGATGCGGAGCTGTTTTAT.

Details on this clonotype: Lacking the conserved final phenylalanine or tryptophan, this CDR3 likely reflects a read error. The chain joins TRBV5-6 to TRBJ2-1, with D perhaps TRBD2 (6 bases). CDR1 and CDR2 from the germline V gene are SGHDT and YYEEEE. There are 16 residues in the CDR3. With 0 bases removed from V and 6 bases from J, the gap between germline ends came to 16 bases. CDR3 bases: TGTGCCAGCAGCTTGGTTACGGGAGCTGGGGGCAATGAGCAGTTCTTA. Translation: CASSLVTGAGGNEQFL.

The chain joins TRBV6-5 to TRBJ2-3; 8 nucleotides match TRBD2. CDR1 and CDR2 from the germline V gene are MNHEY and SVGAGI. Losses at the gene ends were 7 bases for V and 4 bases for J; bases not matched to a gene: 10. CDR3 length equals 15 residues. The CDR3 DNA is TGTGCCAGCAACCCAAGATTAGCGGGATCAGATACGCAGTATTTT. This translates into CASNPRLAGSDTQYF.

CDR3 nucleotides: TGTGCCAGCATCTCCCAGGAGACGGGGGCCAACGTCCTGACTTTC. This translates into CASISQETGANVLTF. The chain uses TRBV6-6 and TRBJ2-6; unclear D gene. Trimming removed 7 bases from V and 4 bases from J, with 14 bases in between. This CDR3 contains 15 residues. Germline-derived CDR1 and CDR2 are MNHNY and SVGAGI (reference sequence).

With regard to this clonotype: Without the conserved terminal phenylalanine or tryptophan, this CDR3 likely stems from a read error. The rearrangement uses TRBV11-1 and TRBJ2-5; D is possibly TRBD2 (5 bases). The CDR3 has 12 residues. Germline V gene sequence: CDR1 SGHAT, CDR2 FQDESV (reference sequence). V lost 5 bases, J lost 9 bases, and 13 bases lay in between. CDR3 DNA: TGTGCCAGCAGCCTAAGAGGGAAGTCCCAGTACTAC. It yields the protein CASSLRGKSQYY.

The chain has TRBV29-1 and TRBJ1-1, with a weak D call TRBD1 (6 bases). CDR1 and CDR2 (germline): SQVTM, ANQGSEA. This CDR3 contains 15 residues. V lost 8 bases to trimming and J lost 0 bases, with 19 bases between them. The CDR3 region is CSIRGGWGMNTEAFF. The CDR3 nucleotides are TGCAGCATTAGAGGGGGGTGGGGTATGAACACTGAAGCTTTCTTT.

As concerns this clonotype: At one boundary the junction diverges from the germline segment, which might be a read error. This chain uses TRBV6-2 or TRBV6-3 with TRBJ2-5, with D possibly matching TRBD2 (5 bases). Germline V gives CDR1 MNHEY, CDR2 SVGEGT. The length of the CDR3 is 12 residues. Written as DNA, the CDR3 is TGTGCCAGCAGACCGGGATTAAAGACCCAATACTTC. It specifies CASRPGLKTQYF.

In the case of this clonotype: The CDR3 end shows no conserved phenylalanine or tryptophan, and so a read error is likely. The chain couples TRBV29-1 to TRBJ2-7, with 7 bases matching TRBD1. The V gene's germline CDR1 is SQVTM and CDR2 ANQGSEA. The CDR3 spans 13 residues. The CDR3 loop reads CSVAPTGRHEQYI. CDR3 nucleotides: TGCAGTGTTGCCCCGACAGGGCGCCACGAGCAGTACATC.

Regarding this clonotype: One end of the junction varies from germline; a read error may be responsible. The chain uses TRBV29-1 and TRBJ2-2; the D gene is possibly TRBD2 (5 bases). Germline V gene data show CDR1 as SQVTM and CDR2 as ANQGSEA. The CDR3 has 15 residues. In DNA form, the CDR3 reads TGCAGTGTTGGGAGCAGCGCGGCGAACACCGGGGAGCTGTTTTTT. It specifies CSVGSSAANTGELFF.

Comments on this clonotype: Likely a read error: the CDR3 ends without its conserved phenylalanine or tryptophan. The chain has TRBV6-5 and TRBJ2-7; D is ambiguous. This CDR3 has 13 residues. The ends were cut back, 4 bases at V and 5 bases at J, with 12 bases in the middle. The germline V gene has CDR1 MNHEY and CDR2 SVGAGI. CDR3 in DNA: TGTGCCAGCAGTTCCCTAAGTTCTCACGAGCAGTACTCC. This translates into CASSSLSSHEQYS.

This clonotype was counted between two and nine times. Compared with germline, one end of the junction differs, possibly owing to a read error. This chain joins TRBV11-2 and TRBJ2-7; the D is unclear. The CDR3 extends over 15 amino acids. CDR1 is SGHAT, CDR2 FQNNGV, per germline. CDR3 DNA: TGTGCTAGCAGCTCCGGACGGCTCTACTCGCGCGAGCAGTACTTC. As protein: CASSSGRLYSREQYF.

This clonotype was observed a single time. One junction end does not reproduce the germline sequence, and a read error may be involved. This chain links TRBV6-2 or TRBV6-3 with TRBJ1-5; 8 bases map to TRBD1. Germline CDR1 and CDR2: MNHEY and SVGEGT. This CDR3 comprises 14 residues. CDR3 amino acids: CVSRSHRGDQPQHF. The CDR3 coding sequence is TGTGTCAGCAGGTCCCACAGGGGGGATCAGCCCCAGCATTTT.

In regard to this clonotype: An end of the junction does not agree with germline; a read error may underlie this. The chain links TRBV6-5 to TRBJ1-2; D uncertain. Germline CDR1 is MNHEY and CDR2 is SVGAGI. The CDR3 covers 13 residues. CDR3: CASSPLGSHGYTF. In nucleotides, the CDR3 is TGTGCCAGCAGCCCACTTGGGAGCCATGGTTACACCTTC.

A word on this clonotype: One end of the junction fails to match germline, which may point to a read error. CDR3 nucleotides: TGTGCCAGTAGTGAAATGACGTTATCGGATGCTTTCTTT. Translated: CASSEMTLSDAFF. The chain has TRBV6-1 and TRBJ1-1, with D unresolved. CDR1 MNHNS and CDR2 SASEGT come from the germline V gene. CDR3 length: 13 amino acids.

About this clonotype itself: At one end, the junction sequence differs from germline, possibly due to a read error. The chain recombines TRBV10-1 with TRBJ2-1; D perhaps matches TRBD1 (6 bases). The germline gives CDR1 WNHNN, CDR2 SYGVQD (reference sequence). The CDR3 loop spans 15 amino acids. Here the CDR3 reads CASSYQSRGGNEHFF. The CDR3 coding sequence is TGCGCCAGCAGTTACCAGAGCAGGGGTGGAAATGAGCATTTCTTC.

The chain joins TRBV5-1 to TRBJ2-5; D ambiguous. The CDR3 is made up of 17 amino acids. Germline V gene data show CDR1 as SGHRS and CDR2 as YFSETQ. With 1 base removed from V and 2 bases from J, the gap between germline ends came to 18 bases. The CDR3 DNA reads as TGCGCCAGCAGCTTGCCGCCGTCGGGCGGCAGTCAAGAGACCCAGTACTTC. This gives the protein CASSLPPSGGSQETQYF.

Points on this clonotype: At one of its ends the junction is not consistent with the germline gene, which may arise from a read error. The J gene is TRBJ2-1, the V gene TRBV14, with a tentative D call TRBD1 (6 bases). The CDR3 sequence is 16 residues long. Germline V gene data show CDR1 as SGHDN and CDR2 as FVKESK. The CDR3 protein is CVSSPRTVLGYSEQFF. The DNA for the CDR3 is TGTGTCAGCAGCCCTAGGACAGTACTGGGGTACAGTGAACAATTCTTC.

Concerning this clonotype itself: One end of the junction is discordant with germline, which a read error may explain. This chain links TRBV28 with TRBJ1-2; D gene ambiguous. The CDR3 length is 13 residues. CDR1 and CDR2 from the germline V gene are MDHEN and SYDVKM. CDR3 region: CARSLMVSYGYSF. CDR3 coding DNA: TGTGCCAGGAGTTTAATGGTCAGCTATGGCTACAGCTTC.